The 19 T cell receptor beta chains presented below share a single source sample, sequenced in a study of OX40 agonist ivuxolimab in advanced cancers. This table comes from immunoSEQ multiplex PCR, and its TCRdb copy is limited to in-frame clones, with some not included. The profile shows around 94,000 clones, approximately 85% of them singletons. Sequencing used CD4+ or CD8+ T cells sorted from blood, obtained in a trial of the OX40 agonist ivuxolimab. The origin of the receptors is an adult with an advanced solid tumor such as melanoma, head and neck, liver or kidney cancer.

The chain uses TRBV10-3 and TRBJ2-3; perhaps TRBD2 as D (7 bases). This CDR3 is built from 14 residues. CDR1 is ENHRY and CDR2 is SYGVKD in the germline V gene. V lost 7 bases and J lost 8, with 19 bases in between. For the CDR3, the DNA is TGTGCCATCATTGGAGAGAGAGGGGGGGGTACGCAGTATTTT. This encodes CAIIGERGGGTQYF.

This clone came up a few times. This sequence joins TRBV4-3 and TRBJ1-5, with D possibly TRBD1 on 6 matching bases. The germline V gene encodes CDR1 LGHNA and CDR2 YSLEER. This CDR3 region has 15 residues. V lost 0 bases and J lost 9, with 15 bases in between. CDR3 loop: CASSQETGGRRPQHF. Written as DNA, the CDR3 is TGCGCCAGCAGCCAAGAGACAGGAGGTCGGAGGCCCCAGCATTTT.

In its sample, this clone was seen once. The V call is TRBV4-3, the J call TRBJ1-4; TRBD1 agrees at 8 bases. Germline values: CDR1 LGHNA, CDR2 YSLEER. The CDR3 has 18 amino acids. V lost 4 bases, J lost 3 bases, and 13 bases stayed unmatched. CDR3 residues: CASSPTPPTGEANEKLFF. CDR3 DNA sequence: TGCGCCAGCAGCCCCACCCCACCGACAGGGGAGGCTAATGAAAAACTGTTTTTT.

The chain carries TRBV27 and TRBJ1-6; 7 bases match TRBD1. J was trimmed by 3 bases and V by 0 bases; bases with no gene match: 5. The CDR3 length is 17 residues. From germline, CDR1 is MNHEY and CDR2 SMNVEV (reference sequence). The CDR3 is CASSLSVGQVYNSPLHF. CDR3 bases: TGTGCCAGCAGTTTATCCGTCGGACAGGTCTATAATTCACCCCTCCACTTT.

The chain recombines TRBV5-4 with TRBJ2-4; D gene uncertain. Germline CDR1 SGHNT, CDR2 YYREEE (reference sequence). The CDR3 totals 16 residues. Trimming pared 0 bases from V and 5 bases from J, leaving 15 bases between. DNA for the CDR3: TGTGCCAGCAGCTTGGGTGTAGGGTATTCCCAAAACATTCAGTACTTC. Its protein is CASSLGVGYSQNIQYF.

This clone appeared once. As DNA, the CDR3 is TGTGCCAGTAGCACTAAGGGACTAGCGGGAGTACGCGACACCGGGGAGCTGTTTTTT. As protein: CASSTKGLAGVRDTGELFF. J is TRBJ2-2 and V is TRBV19; 14 nucleotides agree with TRBD2. V lost 6 bases, J lost 3 bases, and 12 bases stayed unmatched. Germline V gene sequence: CDR1 LNHDA, CDR2 SQIVND (reference sequence). This CDR3 is 19 amino acids long.

The rearrangement joins TRBV4-3 to TRBJ2-1; no clear D gene. In germline, CDR1 is LGHNA, CDR2 YSLEER. The CDR3 sequence is 14 residues long. V was pared by 1 base and J by 5 bases, with 9 bases between. CDR3 loop: CASSQGWGHNEQFF. The CDR3 DNA reads as TGCGCCAGCAGCCAAGGTTGGGGTCACAATGAGCAGTTCTTC.

The chain joins TRBV7-9 to TRBJ2-3; D gene ambiguous. From germline, CDR1 is SEHNR and CDR2 FQNEAQ (reference sequence). Trimming stripped 5 bases from V and 3 bases from J, with 9 bases between. The CDR3 contains 13 residues. The CDR3 region is CASSDPRTDTQYF. In DNA form, the CDR3 reads TGTGCCAGCAGCGATCCGCGGACAGATACGCAGTATTTT.

The CDR3 sequence is CASSQKGQDETQYF. CDR3 coding DNA: TGTGCCAGCAGCCAAAAAGGACAGGATGAGACCCAGTACTTC. This chain links TRBV4-2 with TRBJ2-5; 7 bases align to TRBD1. V was clipped by 2 bases and J by 5 bases; unmatched bases: 5. CDR1 and CDR2 from the germline V gene are LGHNA and YNFKEQ. The CDR3 is 14 amino acids.

The table lists this clone with a count of one. The chain joins TRBV5-1 to TRBJ2-7; 10 positions match TRBD2. This CDR3 has 14 amino acids. CDR1 is SGHRS, CDR2 YFSETQ, per germline. Unmatched junction bases numbered 5, after V lost 6 bases and J lost 2 bases. The CDR3 DNA reads as TGCGCCAGCACCCCCGGACTAGCGGCCTACGAGCAGTACTTC. As protein: CASTPGLAAYEQYF.

This clone is termed medium-sized. Compared with germline, one end of the junction differs, possibly owing to a read error. This sequence joins TRBV7-7 and TRBJ2-7; tentative D call: TRBD2 (5 bases). Per the germline V gene, CDR1 is SSHAT and CDR2 is FNYEAQ (reference sequence). CDR3 length: 13 amino acids. The CDR3 region is CASSAAGNPEQYF. DNA of the CDR3: TGTGCTAGCAGCGCCGCGGGTAACCCCGAGCAGTACTTC. Combining the CDR3 with reference TRBV7-7 and TRBJ2-7 gives the whole variable domain GAGVSQSPRYKVTKRGQDVTLRCDPISSHATLYWYQQALGQGPEFLTYFNYEAQPDKSGLPSDRFSAERPEGSISTLTIQRTEQRDSAMYRCASSAAGNPEQYFGPGTRLTVT.

The chain joins TRBV13 to TRBJ2-5; 9 positions match TRBD2. Germline values: CDR1 PRHDT, CDR2 FYEKMQ (reference sequence). The CDR3 length is 15 residues. J was trimmed by 2 bases and V by 3 bases; bases with no gene match: 4. DNA of the CDR3: TGTGCCAGCAGCTTCCAGACTAGCGGTCAAGAGACCCAGTACTTC. This translates into CASSFQTSGQETQYF. The whole variable domain, remainder taken from reference TRBV13 and TRBJ2-5, is AAGVIQSPRHLIKEKRETATLKCYPIPRHDTVYWYQQGPGQDPQFLISFYEKMQSDKGSIPDRFSAQQFSDYHSELNMSSLELGDSALYFCASSFQTSGQETQYFGPGTRLLVL.

The gene calls are TRBV5-1 and TRBJ2-3; 11 nucleotides line up with TRBD1. This CDR3 is built from 15 residues. The V gene's germline CDR1 is SGHRS and CDR2 YFSETQ. V trimming: 0 bases; J trimming: 8 bases; junction bases outside the gene matches: 5. The CDR3 region has the DNA TGCGCCAGCAGCTTGGGAGGACAGGGGGCAGGTACGCAGTATTTT. Protein sequence: CASSLGGQGAGTQYF.

This clone was counted a single time. The rearrangement joins TRBV5-5 to TRBJ1-5; no definite D call. Trimming took 7 bases from V and 1 from J, leaving 15 bases between them. The CDR3 sequence is 15 residues long. Germline V gives CDR1 SGHKS, CDR2 YYEKEE (reference sequence). The CDR3 DNA sequence: TGTGCCAGCCAAGAGGGAAGAGTCAGCAATCAGCCCCAGCATTTT. Protein product: CASQEGRVSNQPQHF.

This chain uses TRBV7-9 with TRBJ2-2; D is possibly TRBD1 or TRBD2 (5 bases each). Germline-derived CDR1 and CDR2 are SEHNR and FQNEAQ (reference sequence). The CDR3 extends over 16 amino acids. V was shortened by 4 bases and J by 4 bases, with 16 bases between the two germline ends. The CDR3 DNA sequence: TGTGCCAGCAGCTACCCCGGGACCAGCGCCACCGGGGAGCTGTTTTTT. Translation: CASSYPGTSATGELFF.

The genes are TRBV19 and TRBJ2-1; 8 bases are shared with TRBD2. V lost 6 bases and J lost 7; bases outside the gene matches: 5. The CDR3 runs 13 residues. Germline CDR1 is LNHDA and CDR2 is SQIVND (reference sequence). As DNA, the CDR3 is TGTGCCAGTAGCGCTAGCGGGCTAAATGAGCAGTTCTTC. Its protein is CASSASGLNEQFF.

The rearrangement joins TRBV7-9 to TRBJ2-7; 7 positions match TRBD2. The junction had 3 bases not matched to a gene; V was cut back by 4 bases and J by 3 bases. This CDR3 is built from 13 residues. The germline gives CDR1 SEHNR, CDR2 FQNEAQ (reference sequence). The CDR3 region is CASSWLADYEQYF. The CDR3 DNA reads TGTGCCAGCAGCTGGCTAGCGGACTACGAGCAGTACTTC.

The chain links TRBV2 to TRBJ2-7; 11 bases map to TRBD2. V gave up 5 bases and J gave up 6 bases; unmatched junction bases: 9. The CDR3 totals 15 residues. Germline V gene sequence: CDR1 SNHLY, CDR2 FYNNEI. CDR3 coding DNA: TGTGCCAGCAGTCAACTAGCGGGAGCTTTTCGCGAGCAGTACTTC. Translated, it gives CASSQLAGAFREQYF.

The J gene is TRBJ2-2, the V gene TRBV5-6; no clear D. The CDR3 runs 13 residues. CDR1 is SGHDT and CDR2 is YYEEEE in the germline V gene. The V end was cut by 0 bases, the J end by 8 bases, with 8 bases between. Here the CDR3 DNA reads TGTGCCAGCAGCTTGGCATGGGGAGGGGAGCTGTTTTTT. Its translation: CASSLAWGGELFF.